The rows below give T cell receptor beta chains drawn from one sample of a study of CD8+ T cells in alopecia areata. The method was immunoSEQ multiplex PCR; TCRdb's version includes in-frame clones alone and lacks a portion of them. The repertoire holds over 150,000 clones, approximately 57% seen once, with around 14% in the top ten. The starting material was CD4+ T cells sorted from blood, obtained at week 24, from a patient treated with tofacitinib. These receptors originate from a human donor with alopecia areata. CDR3s include the opening cysteine and the closing phenylalanine or tryptophan. The D gene is left open where the match is weak. Only part of the rows carry a size: once, few, many, or a class if the clone is expanded.

J: TRBJ2-2
D: TRBD1
V: TRBV30
size: few
DNA: TGTGCCTGGACCGGACAGGGCGGAATTGTCGGGGAGCTGTTTTTT
CDR3: CAWTGQGGIVGELFF

J: TRBJ2-5
D: TRBD1
V: TRBV5-1
size: -
DNA: TGCGCCAGCAGCTTCTTCCGGGACAGGGGAGAGACCCAGTACTTC
CDR3: CASSFFRDRGETQYF

J: TRBJ2-7
D: -
V: TRBV15
size: once
DNA: TGTGCCACCGGGAAAAGGGCCTTCGAAGGCGAGCAGTACTTC
CDR3: CATGKRAFEGEQYF

J: TRBJ1-6
D: -
V: TRBV2
size: -
DNA: TGTGCCAGCAGCAGGGGTCGCGATAATTCACCCCTCCACTTT
CDR3: CASSRGRDNSPLHF

J: TRBJ1-6
D: -
V: TRBV30
size: -
DNA: TGTGCCTGGAGTGTACTTGTAGGGTCACCCCTCCACTTT
CDR3: CAWSVLVGSPLHF

J: TRBJ1-5
D: -
V: TRBV6-5
size: -
DNA: TGTGCCAGCAGTCCAGGGTCCCGGGGCAATCAGCCCCAGCATTTT
CDR3: CASSPGSRGNQPQHF

J: TRBJ1-6
D: TRBD1
V: TRBV5-1
size: -
DNA: TGCGCCAGCAAGGAGGCGGGACAGGGACAGTCACCCCTCCACTTT
CDR3: CASKEAGQGQSPLHF

J: TRBJ2-5
D: -
V: TRBV5-1
size: -
DNA: TGCGCCAGCAGCTTGGAGCAGATCCAGTACTTC
CDR3: CASSLEQIQYF

J: TRBJ2-5
D: -
V: TRBV5-1
size: -
DNA: TGCGCCAGCAGCTTGGGGGGCCAGCGAGAGACCCAGTACTTC
CDR3: CASSLGGQRETQYF

J: TRBJ2-7
D: -
V: TRBV2
size: -
DNA: TGTGCCAGCCTCGGCAGGAGTACCTACGAGCAGTACTTC
CDR3: CASLGRSTYEQYF

J: TRBJ1-1
D: TRBD1
V: TRBV29-1
size: -
DNA: TGCAGCGTAGGACAGGGTGAGTCAGGGACTGAAGCTTTCTTT
CDR3: CSVGQGESGTEAFF

J: TRBJ2-1
D: TRBD2
V: TRBV6-1
size: -
DNA: TGTGCCAGCAGTGTCCTAGCGGGGGCCCAAAGCAATGAGCAGTTCTTC
CDR3: CASSVLAGAQSNEQFF

J: TRBJ1-2
D: -
V: TRBV13
size: -
DNA: TGTGCCAGCAGCTCATTCGGGACACAATATGGCTACACCTTC
CDR3: CASSSFGTQYGYTF

J: TRBJ1-1
D: -
V: TRBV30
size: -
DNA: TGTGCCTGGAGTCAATCGTCTCACACTGAAGCTTTCTTT
CDR3: CAWSQSSHTEAFF

J: TRBJ2-3
D: -
V: TRBV20-1
size: -
DNA: TGCAGTGCCCCGGACACAGATACGCAGTATTTT
CDR3: CSAPDTDTQYF

J: TRBJ2-1
D: -
V: TRBV29-1
size: -
DNA: TGCAGCGTTCGAAAAGCACAGGGAAGGGCTGAGCAGTTCTTC
CDR3: CSVRKAQGRAEQFF

J: TRBJ1-1
D: -
V: TRBV29-1
size: -
DNA: TGCAGCGTTGAAGGGCAGGCATACATGAACACTGAAGCTTTCTTT
CDR3: CSVEGQAYMNTEAFF

J: TRBJ2-7
D: -
V: TRBV1
size: -
DNA: TGCACCAGCAGCCAAGATTCGGGACAGGACTCCTACGAGCAGTACTTC
CDR3: CTSSQDSGQDSYEQYF

J: TRBJ2-3
D: -
V: TRBV6-5
size: -
DNA: TGTGCCAGCAGTTACACTACTAGCACAGATACGCAGTATTTT
CDR3: CASSYTTSTDTQYF

J: TRBJ2-7
D: -
V: TRBV29-1
size: -
DNA: TGCAGCGTGATCAGGGATTCCTACGAGCAGTACTTC
CDR3: CSVIRDSYEQYF

J: TRBJ1-1
D: -
V: TRBV29-1
size: -
DNA: TGCAGCGGTTCTAGGGGGGGATTGAACACTGAAGCTTTCTTT
CDR3: CSGSRGGLNTEAFF

J: TRBJ2-1
D: TRBD1
V: TRBV19
size: few
DNA: TGTGCCAGTAGGCAAACAGGGGTGGCCAATGAGCAGTTCTTC
CDR3: CASRQTGVANEQFF

J: TRBJ2-6
D: -
V: TRBV29-1
size: -
DNA: TGCAGCGTTGATATGGGCAGGGGCTCGGTGGGGGCCAACGTCCTGACTTTC
CDR3: CSVDMGRGSVGANVLTF

J: TRBJ2-1
D: TRBD1
V: TRBV7-9
size: -
DNA: TGTGCCAGCGCCCCCGGGACAGTTACCAATGAGCAGTTCTTC
CDR3: CASAPGTVTNEQFF

J: TRBJ2-2
D: -
V: TRBV7-2
size: -
DNA: TGTGCCAGCAGCTTCCTCCGCTCCGGGGAGCTGTTTTTT
CDR3: CASSFLRSGELFF

J: TRBJ1-1
D: -
V: TRBV19
size: few
DNA: TGTGCCAGCTGGGGACATGCGGCATCTGAAGCTTTCTTT
CDR3: CASWGHAASEAFF

J: TRBJ1-5
D: -
V: TRBV19
size: -
DNA: TGTGCCAGTAACGAGGGACACTGGAAATTGGGTCAGCCCCAGCATTTT
CDR3: CASNEGHWKLGQPQHF

J: TRBJ1-1
D: -
V: TRBV7-9
size: -
DNA: TGTGCCAGCAGCCAGACCTGGGGTAACACTGAAGCTTTCTTT
CDR3: CASSQTWGNTEAFF

J: TRBJ2-7
D: TRBD2
V: TRBV5-1
size: few
DNA: TGCGCCAGCAGCGTCAGGCGGGGGTCATACGAGCAGTACTTC
CDR3: CASSVRRGSYEQYF

J: TRBJ2-3
D: TRBD2
V: TRBV30
size: -
DNA: TGTGCCTGGAGGGTAGCGGGGTCAGATACGCAGTATTTT
CDR3: CAWRVAGSDTQYF

J: TRBJ2-3
D: -
V: TRBV25-1
size: -
DNA: TGTGCCAGCAGTGTAAAGGCAGGTCAGCCCCAGTATTTT
CDR3: CASSVKAGQPQYF

J: TRBJ1-1
D: TRBD1
V: TRBV29-1
size: -
DNA: TGCAGCGCCTTGAAACAGGGGGGGTTCACTGAAGCTTTCTTT
CDR3: CSALKQGGFTEAFF

J: TRBJ2-2
D: -
V: TRBV30
size: -
DNA: TGTGCCTGGAGTATCGCCTTAGGGAGCACCGGGGAGCTGTTTTTT
CDR3: CAWSIALGSTGELFF

J: TRBJ2-5
D: -
V: TRBV4-1
size: -
DNA: TGCGCCAGCAGCCTTACGGGGGGCCAGCCTCAAGAGACCCAGTACTTC
CDR3: CASSLTGGQPQETQYF

J: TRBJ2-7
D: -
V: TRBV5-1
size: -
DNA: TGCGCCAGCAGTCGGGACCCCTCATCCTACGAGCAGTACTTC
CDR3: CASSRDPSSYEQYF

J: TRBJ2-7
D: TRBD1
V: TRBV29-1
size: -
DNA: TGCAGCGTTGGGGACAGGTTCCCCTACGAGCAGTACTTC
CDR3: CSVGDRFPYEQYF

J: TRBJ1-1
D: TRBD1
V: TRBV7-8
size: -
DNA: TGTGCCAGCAGCTTAGGCCAGGGGGGGAACACTGAAGCTTTCTTT
CDR3: CASSLGQGGNTEAFF

J: TRBJ2-5
D: TRBD2
V: TRBV5-5
size: few
DNA: TGTGCCAGCAGCTTAGAACCTAGCGGAGAGACCCAGTACTTC
CDR3: CASSLEPSGETQYF

J: TRBJ2-5
D: -
V: TRBV30
size: once
DNA: TGTGCCTGGACTCTAGGCCAGTACTTC
CDR3: CAWTLGQYF

J: TRBJ1-2
D: TRBD1
V: TRBV5-1
size: -
DNA: TGCGCCAGCAGGAGGACAGGGGCGGATGGCTACACCTTC
CDR3: CASRRTGADGYTF

J: TRBJ2-7
D: -
V: TRBV14
size: -
DNA: TGTGCCAGCGGAGGGAACTACGAGCAGTACTTC
CDR3: CASGGNYEQYF

J: TRBJ2-2
D: -
V: TRBV27
size: few
DNA: TGTGCCAGCAGCCTGAGGGCAGGGACCACCGGGGAGCTGTTTTTT
CDR3: CASSLRAGTTGELFF

J: TRBJ1-1
D: -
V: TRBV30
size: -
DNA: TGTGCCTGGGCAGGAGGGATCACTGAAGCTTTCTTT
CDR3: CAWAGGITEAFF

J: TRBJ2-7
D: -
V: TRBV19
size: -
DNA: TGTGCCAGTAGTATCCCGAACAGGGCCGGAGAGCAGTACTTC
CDR3: CASSIPNRAGEQYF

J: TRBJ2-1
D: TRBD2
V: TRBV18
size: few
DNA: TGTGCCAGCTCACCCAGCGGGGGGGCCGCCAATGAGCAGTTCTTC
CDR3: CASSPSGGAANEQFF

J: TRBJ2-5
D: TRBD2
V: TRBV2
size: -
DNA: TGTGCCAGCAGGGCTAGCGGGCCCCGGGAGACCCAGTACTTC
CDR3: CASRASGPRETQYF

J: TRBJ1-1
D: -
V: TRBV7-2
size: -
DNA: TGTGCCAGCAGCTTAGACAGGGTGAACACTGAAGCTTTCTTT
CDR3: CASSLDRVNTEAFF

J: TRBJ1-2
D: TRBD1
V: TRBV27
size: -
DNA: TGTGCCAGCAGTTTATTCCCACACCGGACAGGTTTCGGCGGTGGCTACACCTTC
CDR3: CASSLFPHRTGFGGGYTF